The present T cell receptor beta chain was sequenced within a study of beta chain features in type 1 diabetes. Expressed TCRB transcripts were sequenced, since all the RNA that had been isolated was reverse transcribed. Measured with immunoSEQ multiplex PCR; TCRdb has only the in-frame clones, and not every one. The table lists hundreds of thousands of clones, over 13% of them singletons. Overall study results and limits: In every one of the four CD4+ subsets, TCRB CDR3s were moderately but significantly shorter in Type 1 diabetes patients.

Details on this clone: The antigen is undetermined.

The CDR3 loop spans 16 amino acids. The clonotype comes from a man younger than 35 with type 1 diabetes. The chain employs TRBV21-1 and TRBJ2-3; TRBD1 is the table's D call and was not checked against the DNA. TRBV21-1 is a known pseudogene. Sequencing was done on a sample of naive CD4+ T cells from blood. CDR3: CAEEGTGQGFTDTQYF. The CDR3 bases are TGTGCCGAAGAGGGAACGGGACAGGGCTTCACAGATACGCAGTATTTT.